These 4 T cell receptor beta chains share one sample of origin, sequenced in a study of blood T cell repertoires in COVID-19. Here immunoSEQ multiplex PCR was the method, and the copy in TCRdb shows in-frame clones only, minus some. The sample records approximately 140,000 clones, approximately 84% being singletons. The sequencing sample was made of peripheral blood. These receptors originate from a human donor in a cohort sampled during active COVID-19.

DNA for the CDR3: TGCGCCAGCAGTAGCCGGGAGATCCTAGCCAAAAACATTCAGTACTTC. Protein product: CASSSREILAKNIQYF. The rearrangement uses TRBV4-1 and TRBJ2-4; maybe TRBD2 (6 bases). Trimming removed 6 bases from V and 0 bases from J, with 15 bases in between. The CDR3 extends over 16 amino acids. Per the germline V gene, CDR1 is MGHRA and CDR2 is YSYEKL.

J is TRBJ2-5 and V is TRBV25-1; D is unclear. The CDR3 contains 14 residues. CDR1 and CDR2 from the germline V gene are MGHDK and SYGVNS. Trimming removed 6 bases from V and 10 bases from J, with 21 bases in between. The CDR3 bases are TGTGCCAGCAGAGTGCAGTTCTTGGGCTCGATCCAGTACTTC. This sequence encodes CASRVQFLGSIQYF.

The chain joins TRBV7-9 to TRBJ1-4; D unresolved. V lost 2 bases, J lost 4 bases, and 11 bases lay in between. Looked up from germline, CDR1 is SEHNR and CDR2 is FQNEAQ (reference sequence). CDR3 length equals 15 residues. CDR3 region: CASSLSAGINEKLFF. CDR3 sequence (DNA): TGTGCCAGCAGCTTATCGGCGGGGATTAATGAAAAACTGTTTTTT.

V and J are TRBV3-1 (or the pseudogene TRBV3-2) and TRBJ2-5; D possibly corresponds to TRBD1 (5 bases). V was trimmed by 4 bases and J by 2 bases, leaving 8 bases between them. The CDR3 has 13 residues. Germline V lookup: CDR1 LGHDT, CDR2 YNNKEL (reference sequence). The DNA of the CDR3 is TGTGCCAGCAGCCGACGGACACAAGAGACCCAGTACTTC. This translates into CASSRRTQETQYF.